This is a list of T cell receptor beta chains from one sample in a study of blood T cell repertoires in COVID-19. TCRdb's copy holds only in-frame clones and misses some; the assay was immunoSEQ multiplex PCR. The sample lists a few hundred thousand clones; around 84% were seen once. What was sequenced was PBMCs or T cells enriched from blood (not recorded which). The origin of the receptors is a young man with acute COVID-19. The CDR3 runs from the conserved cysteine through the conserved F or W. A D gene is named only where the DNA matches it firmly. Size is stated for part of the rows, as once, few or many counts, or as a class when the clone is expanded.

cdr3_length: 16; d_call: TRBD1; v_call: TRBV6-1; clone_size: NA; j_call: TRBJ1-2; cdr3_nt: TGTGCCAGCAGTGAAGGCCCCAGGGGGCGTTATTATGGCTACACCTTC; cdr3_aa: CASSEGPRGRYYGYTF
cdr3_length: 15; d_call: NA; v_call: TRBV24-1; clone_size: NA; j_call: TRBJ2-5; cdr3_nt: TGTGCCACCAGTGATCGAGGACACCCCGGTGAGACCCAGTACTTC; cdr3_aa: CATSDRGHPGETQYF
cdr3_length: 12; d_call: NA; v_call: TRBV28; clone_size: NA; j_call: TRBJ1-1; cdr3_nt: TGTGCCAGCAGTTTATACAGGGATGAAGCTTTCTTT; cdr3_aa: CASSLYRDEAFF
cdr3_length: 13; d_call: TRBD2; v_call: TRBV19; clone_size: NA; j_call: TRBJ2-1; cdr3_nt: TGTGCCAGTAGTTCGAGCGGGATCGGTAGGGGGTTCTTC; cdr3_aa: CASSSSGIGRGFF
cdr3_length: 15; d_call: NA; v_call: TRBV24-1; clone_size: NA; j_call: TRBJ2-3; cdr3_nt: TGTGCCACCGGGGGCACAGGGCACGGGGATTCTACGCAGTATTTT; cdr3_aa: CATGGTGHGDSTQYF
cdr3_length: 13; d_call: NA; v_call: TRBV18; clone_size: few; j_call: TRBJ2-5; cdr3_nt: TGTGCCAGCTCACCAACTACGCAAGAGACCCAGTACTTC; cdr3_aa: CASSPTTQETQYF
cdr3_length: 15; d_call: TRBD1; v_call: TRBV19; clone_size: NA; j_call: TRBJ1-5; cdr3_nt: TGTGCCAGTAGTTCCGGGACAGCGAGCAATCAGCCCCAGCATTTT; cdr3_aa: CASSSGTASNQPQHF
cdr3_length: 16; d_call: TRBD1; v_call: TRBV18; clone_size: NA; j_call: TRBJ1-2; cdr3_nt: TGTGCCAGCTCACCATCATCGGGAGGGGGCGGCTATGGCTACACCTTC; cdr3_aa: CASSPSSGGGGYGYTF
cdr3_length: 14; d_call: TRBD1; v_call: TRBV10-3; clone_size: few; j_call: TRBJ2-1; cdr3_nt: TGTGCCATCAGTGCGACAGGGGACTACAATGAGCAGTTCTTC; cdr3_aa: CAISATGDYNEQFF
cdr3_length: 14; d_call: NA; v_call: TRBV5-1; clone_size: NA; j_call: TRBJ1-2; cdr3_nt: TGTGCCAGCAGCAGAGGAGGGGCGGAACGGGGCTACACCTTC; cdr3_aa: CASSRGGAERGYTF
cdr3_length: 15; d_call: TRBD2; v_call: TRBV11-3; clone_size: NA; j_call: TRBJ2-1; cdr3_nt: TGTGCCAGCAGCGGGGGAGCGGGACCCTTCCCTGAGCAGTTCTTC; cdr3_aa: CASSGGAGPFPEQFF
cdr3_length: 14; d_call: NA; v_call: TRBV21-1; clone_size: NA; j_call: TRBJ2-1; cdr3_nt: TGTGCCAGCAGCACTGATGGCGGCGACAATGAGCAGTTCTTC; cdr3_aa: CASSTDGGDNEQFF
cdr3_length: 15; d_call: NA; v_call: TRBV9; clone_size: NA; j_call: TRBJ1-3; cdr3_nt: TGTGCCAGCAGCGCAACAGGATTCTCTGGAAACACCATATATTTT; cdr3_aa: CASSATGFSGNTIYF
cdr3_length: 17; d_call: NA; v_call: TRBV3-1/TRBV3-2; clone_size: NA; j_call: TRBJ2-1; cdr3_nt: TGTGCCAGCAGCCAAGAAAGGATTGCGGGACTCCATAATGAGCAGTTCTTC; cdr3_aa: CASSQERIAGLHNEQFF
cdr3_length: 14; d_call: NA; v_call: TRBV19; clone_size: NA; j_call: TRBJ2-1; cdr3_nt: TGTGCCACCACATGGGCTGGAGCGGGCAATGAGCAGTTCTTC; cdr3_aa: CATTWAGAGNEQFF
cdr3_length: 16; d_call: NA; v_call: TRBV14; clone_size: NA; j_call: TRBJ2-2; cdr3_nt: TGTGCCAGCAGCCAAGTAACAGGGCCGGGCACCGGGGAGCTGTTTTTT; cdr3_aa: CASSQVTGPGTGELFF
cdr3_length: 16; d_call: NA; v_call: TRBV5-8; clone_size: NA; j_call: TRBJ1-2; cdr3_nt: TGTGCCAGCAGCTCTAATCCCGGGACACTTAACTATGGCTACACCTTC; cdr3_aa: CASSSNPGTLNYGYTF
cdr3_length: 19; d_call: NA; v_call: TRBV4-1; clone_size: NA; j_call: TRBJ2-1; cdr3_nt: TGCGCCAGCAGCCAAGGGACCGAAGCGGCACAAAGCTCCTACAATGAGCAGTTCTTC; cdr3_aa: CASSQGTEAAQSSYNEQFF
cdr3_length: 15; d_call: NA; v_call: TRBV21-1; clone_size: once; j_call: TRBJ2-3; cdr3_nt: TGTGCCAGCCGAGGATTGAGGGTGGGGACAGATACGCAGTATTTT; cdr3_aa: CASRGLRVGTDTQYF
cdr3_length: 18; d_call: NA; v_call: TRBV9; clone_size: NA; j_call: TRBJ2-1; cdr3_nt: TGTGCCAGCAGCGGGGGAGGCTTCGGGCCCGAGTCCTACAATGAGCAGTTCTTC; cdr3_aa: CASSGGGFGPESYNEQFF
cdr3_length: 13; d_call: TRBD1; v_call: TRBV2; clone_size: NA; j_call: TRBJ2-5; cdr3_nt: TGTGCCAGCGGGGGACAGGCACAAGAGACCCAGTACTTC; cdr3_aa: CASGGQAQETQYF
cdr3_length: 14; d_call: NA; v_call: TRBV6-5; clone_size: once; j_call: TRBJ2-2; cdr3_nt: TGTGCCAGCAGTCGCCGGGACTTCACCGGGGAGCTGTTTTTT; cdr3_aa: CASSRRDFTGELFF
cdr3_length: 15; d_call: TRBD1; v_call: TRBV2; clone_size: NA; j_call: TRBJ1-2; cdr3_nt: TGTGCCAGCAGCCCCAGGGGACAGGGGGAGAGTGGCTACACCTTC; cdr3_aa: CASSPRGQGESGYTF
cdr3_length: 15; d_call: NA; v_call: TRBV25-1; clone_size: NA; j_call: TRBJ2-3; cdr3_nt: TGTGCCAGCAGGGGCCGGGACACCCGCACAGATACGCAGTATTTT; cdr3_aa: CASRGRDTRTDTQYF
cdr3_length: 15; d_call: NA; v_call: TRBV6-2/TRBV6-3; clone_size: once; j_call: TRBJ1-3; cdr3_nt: TGTGCCAGCAGCCCGACAGCTCTATCCGGAAACACCATATATTTT; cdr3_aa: CASSPTALSGNTIYF
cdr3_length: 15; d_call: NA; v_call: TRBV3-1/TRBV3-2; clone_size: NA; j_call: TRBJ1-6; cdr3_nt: TGTGCCAGCGAACAGGGAAACTCCTATAATTCACCCCTCCACTTT; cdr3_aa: CASEQGNSYNSPLHF
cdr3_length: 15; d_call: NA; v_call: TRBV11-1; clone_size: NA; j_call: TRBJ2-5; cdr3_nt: TGTGCCAGCAGTAGGCCCGGACGGGGGCAAGAGACCCAGTACTTC; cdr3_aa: CASSRPGRGQETQYF
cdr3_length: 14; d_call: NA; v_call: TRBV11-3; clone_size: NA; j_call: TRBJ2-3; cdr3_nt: TGTGCCAGCAGCCCAGGCCCCAGCACAGATACGCAGTATTTT; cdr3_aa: CASSPGPSTDTQYF
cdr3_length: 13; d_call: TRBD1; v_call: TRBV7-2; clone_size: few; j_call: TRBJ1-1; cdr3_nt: TGTGCCAGCAGCTTAAGACAGGGGACTGAAGCTTTCTTT; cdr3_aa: CASSLRQGTEAFF
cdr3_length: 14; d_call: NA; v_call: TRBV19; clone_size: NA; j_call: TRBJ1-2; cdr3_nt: TGTGCCAGTAGTCCAGACAGATCTAACTATGGCTACACCTTC; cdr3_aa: CASSPDRSNYGYTF
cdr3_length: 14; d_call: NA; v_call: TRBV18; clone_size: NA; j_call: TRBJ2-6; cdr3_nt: TGTGCCAGCTCACCCAACTCTGGGGCCAACGTCCTGACTTTC; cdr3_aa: CASSPNSGANVLTF
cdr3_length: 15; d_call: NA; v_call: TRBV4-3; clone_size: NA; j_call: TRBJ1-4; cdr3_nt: TGCGCCAGCAGCCCTACGGGAGGGGATGGTGAAAAACTGTTTTTT; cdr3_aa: CASSPTGGDGEKLFF
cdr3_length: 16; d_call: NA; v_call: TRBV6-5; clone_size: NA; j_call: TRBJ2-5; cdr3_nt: TGTGCCAGCAGTTACTCAGCCTCGGGACTCGAAGAGACCCAGTACTTC; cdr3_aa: CASSYSASGLEETQYF
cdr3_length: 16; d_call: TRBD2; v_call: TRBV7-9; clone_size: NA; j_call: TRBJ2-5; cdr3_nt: TGTGCCAGCAGCCGGCCGACTAGCGGGTCACAAGAGACCCAGTACTTC; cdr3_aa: CASSRPTSGSQETQYF
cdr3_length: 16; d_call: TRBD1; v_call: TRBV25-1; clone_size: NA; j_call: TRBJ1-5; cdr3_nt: TGTGCCAGCAGTGCAGGGACAGGGGGTGGCCGTCAGCCCCAGCATTTT; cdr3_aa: CASSAGTGGGRQPQHF
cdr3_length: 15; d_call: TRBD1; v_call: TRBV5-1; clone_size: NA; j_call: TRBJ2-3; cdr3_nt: TGCGCCAGCAGCTTGGGGGGGACAGGCACAGATACGCAGTATTTT; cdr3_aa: CASSLGGTGTDTQYF
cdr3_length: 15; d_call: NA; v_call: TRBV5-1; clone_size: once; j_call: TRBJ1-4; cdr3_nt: TGCGCCAGCAGCTTGGCCGTACAGCCAAATGAAAAACTGTTTTTT; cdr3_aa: CASSLAVQPNEKLFF
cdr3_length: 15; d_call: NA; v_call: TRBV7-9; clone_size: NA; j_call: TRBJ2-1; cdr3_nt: TGTGCCAGCAGCTTCACTGGGGCTATAGACAATGAGCAGTTCTTC; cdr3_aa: CASSFTGAIDNEQFF
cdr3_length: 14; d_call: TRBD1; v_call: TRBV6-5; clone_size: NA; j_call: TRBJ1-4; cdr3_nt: TGTGCCAGCAGTTTACAGGGGGCAGAAGAAAAACTGTTTTTT; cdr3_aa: CASSLQGAEEKLFF
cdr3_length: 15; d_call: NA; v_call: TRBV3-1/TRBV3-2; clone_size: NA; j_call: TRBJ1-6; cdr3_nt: TGTGCCAGCAGCCAGGGCAGGGGCCGTCTGACACCCCTCCACTTT; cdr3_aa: CASSQGRGRLTPLHF
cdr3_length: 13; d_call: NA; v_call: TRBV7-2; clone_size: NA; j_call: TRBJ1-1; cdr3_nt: TGTGCCAGCACCCGCAAGCTATTCACTGAAGCTTTCTTT; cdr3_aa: CASTRKLFTEAFF
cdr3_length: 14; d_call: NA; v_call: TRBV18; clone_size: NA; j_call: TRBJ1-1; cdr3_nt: TGTGCCAGCTCTAACAGGGCGGTGAACACTGAAGCTTTCTTT; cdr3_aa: CASSNRAVNTEAFF
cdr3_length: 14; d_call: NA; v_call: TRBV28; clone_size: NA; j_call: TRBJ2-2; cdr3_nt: TGTGCCAGCAGTGGGGGGGGCGTGGCCGGGGAGCTGTTTTTT; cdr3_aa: CASSGGGVAGELFF
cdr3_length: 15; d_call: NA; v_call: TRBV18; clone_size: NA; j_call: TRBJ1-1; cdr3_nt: TGTGCCAGCTCACCCTTTGGGGGCGCGAACACTGAAGCTTTCTTT; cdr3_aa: CASSPFGGANTEAFF
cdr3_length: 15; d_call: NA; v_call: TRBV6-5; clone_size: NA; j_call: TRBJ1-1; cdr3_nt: TGTGCCAGCAGTTACCCCGGGTCGTCGAACACTGAAGCTTTCTTT; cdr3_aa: CASSYPGSSNTEAFF
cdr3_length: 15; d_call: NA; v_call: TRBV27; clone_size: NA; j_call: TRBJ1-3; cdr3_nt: TGTGCCAGCAGTTTACAGCGAAACTCTGGAAACACCATATATTTT; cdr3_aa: CASSLQRNSGNTIYF
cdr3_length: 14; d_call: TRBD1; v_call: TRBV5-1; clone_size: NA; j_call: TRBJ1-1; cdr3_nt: TGTGCCAGCAGGGGACAGGGGGCTGGCACTGAAGCTTTCTTT; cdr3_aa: CASRGQGAGTEAFF
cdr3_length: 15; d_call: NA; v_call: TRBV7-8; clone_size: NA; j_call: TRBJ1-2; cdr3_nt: TGTGCCAGCAGCCCGAGATACCCCGACAGTCTGGGCTACACCTTC; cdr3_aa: CASSPRYPDSLGYTF
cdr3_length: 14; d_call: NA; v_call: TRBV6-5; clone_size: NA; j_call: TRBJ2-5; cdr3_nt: TGTGCCAGCAGTTACGGGGCAGGGATGGAGACCCAGTACTTC; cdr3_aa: CASSYGAGMETQYF
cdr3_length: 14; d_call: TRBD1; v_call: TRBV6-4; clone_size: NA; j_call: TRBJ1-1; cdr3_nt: TGTGCCAGCAGCGAGACAGGGCCGACCACTGAAGCTTTCTTT; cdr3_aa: CASSETGPTTEAFF
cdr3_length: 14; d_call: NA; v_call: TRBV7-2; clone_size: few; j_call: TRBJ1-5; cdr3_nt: TGTGCCAGCAGCCTAGGACTGAACAATCAGCCCCAGCATTTT; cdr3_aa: CASSLGLNNQPQHF
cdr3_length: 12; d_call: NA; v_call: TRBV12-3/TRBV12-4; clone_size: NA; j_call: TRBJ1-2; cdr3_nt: TGTGCCAGCAGTTTGGCCAGCTATGGCTACACCTTC; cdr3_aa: CASSLASYGYTF
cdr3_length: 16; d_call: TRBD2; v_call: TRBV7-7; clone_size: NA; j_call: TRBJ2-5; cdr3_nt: TGTGCCAGCAGCTCACTAGCGGGTGCCCCTTCCGAGACCCAGTACTTC; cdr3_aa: CASSSLAGAPSETQYF
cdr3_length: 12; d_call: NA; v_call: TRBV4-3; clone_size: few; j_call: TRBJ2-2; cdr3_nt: TGCGCCAGCAGCTCCCCGGCCGGGGAGCTGTTTTTT; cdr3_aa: CASSSPAGELFF
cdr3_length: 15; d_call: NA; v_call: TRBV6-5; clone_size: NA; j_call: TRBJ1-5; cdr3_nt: TGTGCCAGCAGTCGGTCGAAATATAGCAATCAGCCCCAGCATTTT; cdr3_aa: CASSRSKYSNQPQHF